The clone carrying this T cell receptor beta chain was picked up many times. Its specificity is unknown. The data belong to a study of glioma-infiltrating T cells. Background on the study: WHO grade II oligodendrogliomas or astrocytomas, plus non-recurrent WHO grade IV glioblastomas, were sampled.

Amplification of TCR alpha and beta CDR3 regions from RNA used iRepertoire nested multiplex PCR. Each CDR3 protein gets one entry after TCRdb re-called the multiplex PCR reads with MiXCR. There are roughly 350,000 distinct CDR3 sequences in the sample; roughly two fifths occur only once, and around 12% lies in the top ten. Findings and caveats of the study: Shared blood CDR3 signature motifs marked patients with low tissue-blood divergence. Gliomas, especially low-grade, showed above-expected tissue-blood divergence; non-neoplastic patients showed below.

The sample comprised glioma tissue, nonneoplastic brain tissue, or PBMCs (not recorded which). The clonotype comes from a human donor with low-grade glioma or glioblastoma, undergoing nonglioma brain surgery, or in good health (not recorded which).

The CDR3 protein is CSARDATSGSFNEQFF. The CDR3, as DNA: TGCAGTGCTAGAGATGCCACTAGCGGGAGTTTCAATGAGCAGTTCTTC. The rearrangement uses TRBV20-1 and TRBJ2-1, with 11 positions matching TRBD2. After removal of 0 bases from V and 6 bases from J, the junction contained 7 bases not matched to a gene. Germline CDR1 reads DFQATT; CDR2 reads SNEGSKA (reference sequence). This CDR3 is built from 16 residues.